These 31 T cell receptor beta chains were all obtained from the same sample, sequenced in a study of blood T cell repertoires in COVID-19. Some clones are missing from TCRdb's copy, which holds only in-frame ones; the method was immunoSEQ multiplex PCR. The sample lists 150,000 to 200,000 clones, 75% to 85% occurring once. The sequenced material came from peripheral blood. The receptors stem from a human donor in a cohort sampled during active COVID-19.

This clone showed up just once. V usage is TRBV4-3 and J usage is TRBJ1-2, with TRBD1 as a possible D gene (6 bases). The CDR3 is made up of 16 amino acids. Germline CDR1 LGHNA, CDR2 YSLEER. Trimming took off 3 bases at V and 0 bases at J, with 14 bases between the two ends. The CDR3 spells CASSQLDRNPNYGYTF. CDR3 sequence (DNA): TGCGCCAGCAGCCAGTTAGACAGGAACCCTAACTATGGCTACACCTTC.

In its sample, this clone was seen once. CDR3 bases: TGTGCCATCAATAAACAGGTGAACACTGAAGCTTTCTTT. The encoded protein is CAINKQVNTEAFF. The chain employs TRBV10-3 and TRBJ1-1; tentative D call: TRBD1 (5 bases). Germline loops: CDR1 ENHRY, CDR2 SYGVKD. The CDR3 loop spans 13 amino acids. Trimming removed 7 bases at V and 0 bases at J, with 9 bases between.

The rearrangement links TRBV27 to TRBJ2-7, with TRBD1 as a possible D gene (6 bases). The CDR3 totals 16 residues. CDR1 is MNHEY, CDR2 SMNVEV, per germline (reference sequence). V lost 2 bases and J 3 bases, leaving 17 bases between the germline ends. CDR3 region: CASSLEWGRGFYEQYF. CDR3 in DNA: TGTGCCAGCAGTTTAGAATGGGGTAGGGGGTTCTACGAGCAGTACTTC.

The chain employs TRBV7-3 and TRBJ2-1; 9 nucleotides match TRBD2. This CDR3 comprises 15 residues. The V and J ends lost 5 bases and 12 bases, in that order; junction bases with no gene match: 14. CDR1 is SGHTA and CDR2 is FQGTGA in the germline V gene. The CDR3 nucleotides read TGTGCCAGCAGCGAGACTAGCGGCAGTGCGGCTGGGCAGTTCTTC. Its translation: CASSETSGSAAGQFF.

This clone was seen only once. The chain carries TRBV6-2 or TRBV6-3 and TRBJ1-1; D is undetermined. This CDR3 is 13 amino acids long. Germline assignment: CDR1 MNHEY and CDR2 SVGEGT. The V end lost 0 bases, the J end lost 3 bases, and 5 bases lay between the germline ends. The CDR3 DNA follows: TGTGCCAGCAGTTACTCAGACTACACTGAAGCTTTCTTT. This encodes CASSYSDYTEAFF.

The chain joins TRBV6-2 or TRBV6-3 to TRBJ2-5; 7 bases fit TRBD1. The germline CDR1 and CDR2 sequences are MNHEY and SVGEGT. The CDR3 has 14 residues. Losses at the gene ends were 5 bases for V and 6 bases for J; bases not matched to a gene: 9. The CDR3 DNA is TGTGCCAGCAGTCCACCCGGGGACAGTAAGACCCAGTACTTC. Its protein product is CASSPPGDSKTQYF.

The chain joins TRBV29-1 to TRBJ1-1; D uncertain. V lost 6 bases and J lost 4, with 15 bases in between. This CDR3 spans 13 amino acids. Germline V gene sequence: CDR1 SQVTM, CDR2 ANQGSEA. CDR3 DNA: TGCAGCGTGGGCCCGGGTCCTGGCACTGAAGCTTTCTTT. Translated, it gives CSVGPGPGTEAFF.

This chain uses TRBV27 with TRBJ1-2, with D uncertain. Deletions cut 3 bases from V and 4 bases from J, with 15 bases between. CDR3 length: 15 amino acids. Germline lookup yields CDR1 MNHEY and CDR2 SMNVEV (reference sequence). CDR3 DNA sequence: TGTGCCAGCAGTTTGGGGAGGGCCGCCCGCTATGGCTACACCTTC. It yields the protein CASSLGRAARYGYTF.

The DNA for the CDR3 is TGTGCCAGTAGCGCGGGAGTTGAGCAGTTCTTC. Its translation: CASSAGVEQFF. The chain has TRBV19 and TRBJ2-1, with 7 bases identical to TRBD2. Unmatched junction bases numbered 2, after V lost 6 bases and J lost 9 bases. From germline, CDR1 is LNHDA and CDR2 SQIVND (reference sequence). This CDR3 region has 11 residues.

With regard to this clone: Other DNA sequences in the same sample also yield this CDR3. The CDR3 DNA follows: TGTGCCAGCAGCTTAGGACAGGGACACCAGCCCCAGCATTTT. Translating gives CASSLGQGHQPQHF. This chain connects TRBV7-9 to TRBJ1-5, with 7 bases fitting TRBD1. Germline CDR1 and CDR2: SEHNR and FQNEAQ (reference sequence). The CDR3 contains 14 residues. V lost 1 base, J lost 7 bases, and 4 bases stayed unmatched.

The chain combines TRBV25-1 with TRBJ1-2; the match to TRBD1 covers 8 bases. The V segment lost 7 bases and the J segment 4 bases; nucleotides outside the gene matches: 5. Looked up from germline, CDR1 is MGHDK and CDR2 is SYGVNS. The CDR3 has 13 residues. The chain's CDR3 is CASTGQGIYGYTF. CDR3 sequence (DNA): TGTGCCAGCACCGGACAGGGCATCTATGGCTACACCTTC.

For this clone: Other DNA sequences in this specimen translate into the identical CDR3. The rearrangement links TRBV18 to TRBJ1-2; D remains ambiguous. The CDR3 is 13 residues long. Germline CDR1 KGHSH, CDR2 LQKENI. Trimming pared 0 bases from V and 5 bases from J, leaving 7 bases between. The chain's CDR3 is CASSPPSGYGYTF. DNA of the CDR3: TGTGCCAGCTCACCACCCTCAGGTTATGGCTACACCTTC.

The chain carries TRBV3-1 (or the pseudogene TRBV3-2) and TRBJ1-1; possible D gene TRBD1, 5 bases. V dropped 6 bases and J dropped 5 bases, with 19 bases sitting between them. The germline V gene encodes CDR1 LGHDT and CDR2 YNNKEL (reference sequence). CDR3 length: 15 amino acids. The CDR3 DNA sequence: TGTGCCAGCAGTCCTGGCCCGGGGGTCAGGACTGAAGCTTTCTTT. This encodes CASSPGPGVRTEAFF.

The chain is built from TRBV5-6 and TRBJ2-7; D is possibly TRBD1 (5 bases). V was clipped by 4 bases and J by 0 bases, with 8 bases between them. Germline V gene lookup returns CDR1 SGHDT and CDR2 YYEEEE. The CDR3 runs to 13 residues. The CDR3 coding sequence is TGTGCCAGCAGCCCTAGGGGCTCCTACGAGCAGTACTTC. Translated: CASSPRGSYEQYF. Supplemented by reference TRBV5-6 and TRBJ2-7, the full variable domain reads DAGVTQSPTHLIKTRGQQVTLRCSPKSGHDTVSWYQQALGQGPQFIFQYYEEEERQRGNFPDRFSGHQFPNYSSELNVNALLLGDSALYLCASSPRGSYEQYFGPGTRLTVT.

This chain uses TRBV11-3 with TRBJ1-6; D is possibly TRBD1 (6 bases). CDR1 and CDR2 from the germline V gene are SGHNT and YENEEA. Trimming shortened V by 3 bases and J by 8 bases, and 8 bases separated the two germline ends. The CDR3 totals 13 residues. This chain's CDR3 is CASSFHRDSPLHF. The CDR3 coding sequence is TGTGCCAGCAGCTTCCACAGGGATTCACCCCTCCACTTT.

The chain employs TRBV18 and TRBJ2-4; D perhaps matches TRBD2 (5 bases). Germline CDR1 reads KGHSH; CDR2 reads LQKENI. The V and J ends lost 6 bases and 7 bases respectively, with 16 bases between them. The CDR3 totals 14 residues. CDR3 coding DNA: TGTGCCAGCTCCCTTGGCGGTGGCGGGAACATTCAGTACTTC. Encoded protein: CASSLGGGGNIQYF.

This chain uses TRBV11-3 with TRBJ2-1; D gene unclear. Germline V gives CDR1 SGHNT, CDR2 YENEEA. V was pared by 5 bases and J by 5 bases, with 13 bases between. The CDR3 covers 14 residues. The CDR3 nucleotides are TGTGCCAGCAGCCCGCGACCGACTGACAATGAGCAGTTCTTC. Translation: CASSPRPTDNEQFF.

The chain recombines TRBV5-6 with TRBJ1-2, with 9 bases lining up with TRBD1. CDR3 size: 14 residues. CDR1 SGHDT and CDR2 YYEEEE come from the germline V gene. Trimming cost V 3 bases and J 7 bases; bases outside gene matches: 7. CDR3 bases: TGTGCCAGCAGCTCGACACAGGGGGCTTTTGGCTACACCTTC. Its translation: CASSSTQGAFGYTF.

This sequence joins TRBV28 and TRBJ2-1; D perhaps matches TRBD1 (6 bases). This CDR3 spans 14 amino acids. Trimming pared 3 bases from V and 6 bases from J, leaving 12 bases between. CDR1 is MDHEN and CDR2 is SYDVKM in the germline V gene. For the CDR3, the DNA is TGTGCCAGCAGTTTGCAGGGGTTCCCCAATGAGCAGTTCTTC. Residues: CASSLQGFPNEQFF.

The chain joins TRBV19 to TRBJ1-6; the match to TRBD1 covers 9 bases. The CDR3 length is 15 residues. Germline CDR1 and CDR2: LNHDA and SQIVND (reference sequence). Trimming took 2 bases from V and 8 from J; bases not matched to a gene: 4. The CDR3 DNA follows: TGTGCCAGTAGTATAACAGGGGGCGCAGATTCACCCCTCCACTTT. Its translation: CASSITGGADSPLHF.

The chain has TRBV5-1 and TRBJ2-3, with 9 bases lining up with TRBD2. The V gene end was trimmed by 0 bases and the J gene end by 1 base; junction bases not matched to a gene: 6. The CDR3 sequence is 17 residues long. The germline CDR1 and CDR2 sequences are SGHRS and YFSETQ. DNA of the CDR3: TGCGCCAGCAGCTTGGAGCAGCGGGGGGCCCGCACAGATACGCAGTATTTT. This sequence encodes CASSLEQRGARTDTQYF.

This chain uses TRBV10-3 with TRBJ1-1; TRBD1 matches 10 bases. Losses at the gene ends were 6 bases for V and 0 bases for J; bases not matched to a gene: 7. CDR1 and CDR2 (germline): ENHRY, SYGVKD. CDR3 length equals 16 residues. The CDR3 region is CAISDRDRGLNTEAFF. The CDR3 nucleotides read TGTGCCATCAGCGACCGGGACAGGGGCTTGAACACTGAAGCTTTCTTT.

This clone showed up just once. CDR3 bases: TGTGCCAGCTCACTGCTGGACAGGAGCCTTTCGTACCAAGAGACCCAGTACTTC. Translating it yields CASSLLDRSLSYQETQYF. This chain uses TRBV18 with TRBJ2-5, with 7 bases identical to TRBD1. The CDR3 runs to 18 residues. Per germline, CDR1 KGHSH and CDR2 LQKENI. V shed 4 bases, J shed 0 bases, and the junction held 14 bases outside the gene matches.

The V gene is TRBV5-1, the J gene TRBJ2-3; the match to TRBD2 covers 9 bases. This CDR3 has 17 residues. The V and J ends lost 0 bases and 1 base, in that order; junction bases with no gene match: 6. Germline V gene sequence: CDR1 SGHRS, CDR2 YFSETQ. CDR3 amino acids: CASSLAVAGARTDTQYF. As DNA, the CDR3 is TGCGCCAGCAGCTTGGCGGTAGCGGGGGCCCGCACAGATACGCAGTATTTT.

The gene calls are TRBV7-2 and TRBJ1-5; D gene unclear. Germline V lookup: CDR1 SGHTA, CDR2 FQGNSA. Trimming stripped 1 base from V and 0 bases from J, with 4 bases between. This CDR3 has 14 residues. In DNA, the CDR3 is TGTGCCAGCAGCTTAGACAGTAGCAATCAGCCCCAGCATTTT. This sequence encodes CASSLDSSNQPQHF.

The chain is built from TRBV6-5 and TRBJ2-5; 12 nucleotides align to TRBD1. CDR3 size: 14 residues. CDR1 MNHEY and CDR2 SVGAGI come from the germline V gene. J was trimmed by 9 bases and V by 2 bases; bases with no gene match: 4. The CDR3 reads CASSYAGQGAAQYF. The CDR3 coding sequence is TGTGCCAGCAGTTACGCGGGACAGGGGGCGGCCCAGTACTTC.

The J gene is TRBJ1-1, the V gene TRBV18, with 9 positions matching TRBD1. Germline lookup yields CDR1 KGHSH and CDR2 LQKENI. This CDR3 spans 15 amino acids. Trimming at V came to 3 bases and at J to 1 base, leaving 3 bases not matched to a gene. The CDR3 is CASSPGTGQNTEAFF. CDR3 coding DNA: TGTGCCAGCTCACCCGGGACAGGGCAGAACACTGAAGCTTTCTTT.

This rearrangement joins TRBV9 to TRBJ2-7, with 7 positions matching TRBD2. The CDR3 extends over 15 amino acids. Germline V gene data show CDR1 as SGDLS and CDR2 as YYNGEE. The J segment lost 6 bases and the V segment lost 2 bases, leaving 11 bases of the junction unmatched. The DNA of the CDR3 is TGTGCCAGCAGCGTGGGAGGGAGCCGCTTTAGCGAGCAGTACTTC. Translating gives CASSVGGSRFSEQYF.

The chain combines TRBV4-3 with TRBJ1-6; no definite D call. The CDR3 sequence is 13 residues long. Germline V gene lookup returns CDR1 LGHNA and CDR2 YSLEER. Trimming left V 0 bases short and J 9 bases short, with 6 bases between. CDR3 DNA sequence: TGCGCCAGCAGCCAAGAAGGAGGTTCACCCCTCCACTTT. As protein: CASSQEGGSPLHF.

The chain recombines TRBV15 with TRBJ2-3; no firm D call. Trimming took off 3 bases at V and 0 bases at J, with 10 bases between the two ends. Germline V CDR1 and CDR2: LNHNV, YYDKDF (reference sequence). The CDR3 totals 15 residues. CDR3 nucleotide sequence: TGTGCCACCAGCAGTCGACAAGCCAGCACAGATACGCAGTATTTT. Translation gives CATSSRQASTDTQYF.

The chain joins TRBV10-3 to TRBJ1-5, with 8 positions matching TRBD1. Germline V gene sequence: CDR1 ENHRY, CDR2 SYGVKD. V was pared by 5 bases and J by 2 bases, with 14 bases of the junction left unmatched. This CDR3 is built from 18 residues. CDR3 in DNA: TGTGCCATCAGTACATCTTCAATTCTACAGGGGGGCAATCAGCCCCAGCATTTT. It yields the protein CAISTSSILQGGNQPQHF.